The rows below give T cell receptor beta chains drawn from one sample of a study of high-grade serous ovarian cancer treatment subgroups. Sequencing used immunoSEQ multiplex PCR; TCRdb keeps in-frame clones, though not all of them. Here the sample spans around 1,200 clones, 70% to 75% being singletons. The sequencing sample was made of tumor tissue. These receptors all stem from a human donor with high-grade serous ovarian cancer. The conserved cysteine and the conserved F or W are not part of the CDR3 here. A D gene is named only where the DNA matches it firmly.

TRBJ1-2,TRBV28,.,ASSFPSVPNYGYT
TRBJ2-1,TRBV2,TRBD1,ASRGQLGSYNEQF
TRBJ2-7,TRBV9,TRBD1,ASSEGQGNEQY
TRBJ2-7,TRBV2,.,ASSAGGAYEQY
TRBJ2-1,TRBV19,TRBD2,ASSIPGGGYNEQF
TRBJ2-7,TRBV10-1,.,ASSESPGYEQY
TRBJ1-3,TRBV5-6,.,ASSLSGNTIY
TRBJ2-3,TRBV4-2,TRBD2,ASSQTSLAGWGTDTQY
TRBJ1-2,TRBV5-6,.,ASSTAYWESYYGYT
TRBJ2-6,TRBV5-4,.,ASTSTVGGPSGANVLT
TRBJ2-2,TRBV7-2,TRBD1,ASSSWTGLNTGELF
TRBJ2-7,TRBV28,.,ASSPPGLPSYEQY
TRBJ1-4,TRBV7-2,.,ASSLAGWSGEKLF
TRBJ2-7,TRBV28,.,ASSPPGHPSYEQY
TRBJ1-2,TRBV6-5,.,ASSHLGELGLGYT
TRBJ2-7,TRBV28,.,ASSFPSAPPYEQY
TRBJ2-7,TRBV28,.,ASSPQGRPTYEQY
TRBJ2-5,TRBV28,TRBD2,ASSLWRSGRAQETQY
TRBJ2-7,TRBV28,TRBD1,ASSKPGQGSYEQY
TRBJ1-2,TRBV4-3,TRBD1,ASSPDRGLYGYT
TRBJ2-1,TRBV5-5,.,ASSLESPGPEIYNEQF
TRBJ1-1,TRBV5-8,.,ASSPPGLPLPEAF
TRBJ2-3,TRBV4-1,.,ASSQGVWESQY
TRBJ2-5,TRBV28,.,ASSPVGDTETQY
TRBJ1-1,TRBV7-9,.,ATALLGANTEAF
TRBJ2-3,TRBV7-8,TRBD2,ASSLGAGAGGRDTQY
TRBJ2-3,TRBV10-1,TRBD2,ASSESSGGASDTQY
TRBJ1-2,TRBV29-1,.,SVDPGGGGYT
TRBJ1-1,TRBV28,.,ASIPQANTEAF
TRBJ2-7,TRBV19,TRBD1,ATRAGGAGYEQY
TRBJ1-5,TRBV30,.,AWSGGGNQPQH
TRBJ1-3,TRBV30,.,AWSVWGVGNTIY
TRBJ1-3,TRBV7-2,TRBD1,ASSPGQGWGNTIY
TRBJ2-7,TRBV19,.,ASKKEPAGTYEQY
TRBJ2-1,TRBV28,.,ASSTPGLPGNEQF
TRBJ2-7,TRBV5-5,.,ASSPRDSPYEQY
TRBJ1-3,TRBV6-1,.,ASSEGTGRSGNTIY
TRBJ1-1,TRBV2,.,ASSDQGDTEAF
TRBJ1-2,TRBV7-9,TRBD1,ASSLESAGGGYT
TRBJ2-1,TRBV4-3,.,ASSQAQEDYNEQF
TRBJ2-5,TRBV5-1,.,ASSLNGVETQY
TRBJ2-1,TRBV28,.,ASSLGGLPANEQF
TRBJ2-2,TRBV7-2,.,ASSLGGRYTGELF
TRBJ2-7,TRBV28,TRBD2,ASSLSGRPPYEQY
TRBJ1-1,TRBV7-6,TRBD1,ASSLDRGNTEAF
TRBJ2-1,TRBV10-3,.,AISRGNEQF
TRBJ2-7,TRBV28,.,ASSFPGQPGNEQY
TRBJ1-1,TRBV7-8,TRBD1,ASSLRPGGTEAF
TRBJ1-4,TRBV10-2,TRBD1,ASGDGTVVEKLF
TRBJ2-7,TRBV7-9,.,ASSPLSGLSSYEQY
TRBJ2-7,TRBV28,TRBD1,ASSLGQTYEQY
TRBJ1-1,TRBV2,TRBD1,ASSDQGDTEAF
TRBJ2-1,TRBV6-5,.,ASSFGSVPADEQF
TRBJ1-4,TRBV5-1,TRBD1,ASSWRTGDATNEKLF
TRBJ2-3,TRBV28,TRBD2,ASSPPGLPTDTQY
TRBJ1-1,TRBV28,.,ASSPPGVPVAEAF
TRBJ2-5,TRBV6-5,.,ASSYGGAETQY
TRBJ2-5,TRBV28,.,ASSIPGTPGETQY